This T cell receptor beta chain was sequenced in a study of blood T cell repertoires in COVID-19. About the study: Samples came from the United States, Italy and Spain, spanning acute and convalescent COVID-19. Nucleic acid was either cDNA or gDNA, and it came from T cells, B-cell-depleted T cells, or PBMCs.

How the authors handled the data: Estimation of nucleated cell counts relied on the amplification of reference gene primers. The data were produced by immunoSEQ multiplex PCR, yet TCRdb's version contains in-frame clones alone and is incomplete. The DNA was the basis for D and trimming; V, J and clone size are from that table. The sample includes around 94,000 clones, about 90% of them seen just once. V was pared by 2 bases and J by 4 bases, with 8 bases of the junction left unmatched. The germline CDR1 and CDR2 sequences are KGHSH and LQKENI. This CDR3 is 15 amino acids long. The sequence was obtained from a man aged 45-60 years with active COVID-19. This chain links TRBV18 with TRBJ2-7; 7 bases fit TRBD1. The sequencing sample was made of peripheral blood. The CDR3 nucleotides are TGTGCCAGCTCACCATCAGGGGGTAGGATTTACGAGCAGTACTTC. This gives the protein CASSPSGGRIYEQYF.